Listed here are 28 T cell receptor beta chains from one sample, sequenced in a study of control samples from healthy donors and cancer patients. The repertoire was sequenced with immunoSEQ multiplex PCR; TCRdb's copy has only in-frame clones and lacks some. The table records approximately 170,000 clones, more than 85% of them present only once. The source material was blood. All receptors derive from a woman aged 25 to 39 in good health.

The V gene is TRBV27, the J gene TRBJ1-4, with a tentative D call TRBD1 (6 bases). CDR3 length: 14 residues. Trimming removed 3 bases from V and 7 bases from J, with 12 bases in between. Per the germline V gene, CDR1 is MNHEY and CDR2 is SMNVEV (reference sequence). CDR3 amino acids: CASSLRGEGEKLFF. The CDR3 DNA reads TGTGCCAGCAGTTTGAGGGGGGAGGGTGAAAAACTGTTTTTT.

V gene TRBV7-9 combines with J gene TRBJ2-6; possibly TRBD1 for D (5 bases). With 6 bases removed from V and 3 bases from J, the gap between germline ends came to 21 bases. In germline, CDR1 is SEHNR, CDR2 FQNEAQ (reference sequence). The CDR3 length is 18 residues. The CDR3 loop is CASSEPADSFLGANVLTF. CDR3 DNA: TGTGCCAGCAGTGAGCCCGCAGACAGCTTCCTTGGGGCCAACGTCCTGACTTTC.

The chain joins TRBV27 to TRBJ2-1; 7 bases match TRBD2. CDR1 and CDR2 from the germline V gene are MNHEY and SMNVEV (reference sequence). V dropped 6 bases and J dropped 4; count of bases not matched to a gene: 9. This CDR3 region has 15 residues. CDR3: CASSPREGRYNEQFF. The DNA for the CDR3 is TGTGCCAGCAGCCCTAGGGAGGGCCGGTACAATGAGCAGTTCTTC.

CDR3 sequence (DNA): TGTGCCAGCAGTCTAGCGCGGAGCTCCTACAATGAGCAGTTCTTC. As protein: CASSLARSSYNEQFF. The chain recombines TRBV6-4 with TRBJ2-1; TRBD2 is a possible D gene (6 bases). V lost 5 bases, J lost 0 bases, and 11 bases lay in between. The CDR3 has 15 amino acids. In germline, CDR1 is MRHNA, CDR2 SNTAGT.

The CDR3 loop reads CASSLGQGDLVTDTQYF. DNA of the CDR3: TGTGCCAGCAGCTTGGGGCAGGGGGACCTGGTCACAGATACGCAGTATTTT. V gene TRBV5-4 combines with J gene TRBJ2-3; 7 bases map to TRBD1. CDR3 size: 17 residues. The trim removed 0 bases at V and 2 bases at J, leaving 9 bases unmatched. Germline V gene lookup returns CDR1 SGHNT and CDR2 YYREEE (reference sequence).

This chain joins TRBV6-5 and TRBJ2-7; possible D gene TRBD1, 6 bases. The CDR3 has 14 amino acids. V was shortened by 0 bases and J by 2 bases, with 8 bases between the two germline ends. Germline loops: CDR1 MNHEY, CDR2 SVGAGI. CDR3 DNA sequence: TGTGCCAGCAGTTACTCGGGGGCAACCTACGAGCAGTACTTC. Translation: CASSYSGATYEQYF.

The V call is TRBV6-6, the J call TRBJ2-1, with D perhaps matching TRBD2 (6 bases). The V gene lost 1 base and the J gene lost 3 bases, with 7 bases spanning the gap. Germline CDR1 MNHNY, CDR2 SVGAGI (reference sequence). The CDR3 consists of 14 residues. The CDR3 sequence: CASSYWEVYNEQFF. As DNA, the CDR3 is TGTGCCAGCAGTTACTGGGAGGTCTACAATGAGCAGTTCTTC.

The V and J genes are TRBV27 and TRBJ1-1, with 9 nucleotides matching TRBD1. CDR3 length equals 15 residues. CDR1 MNHEY and CDR2 SMNVEV come from the germline V gene (reference sequence). Trimming cost V 0 bases and J 8 bases; bases outside gene matches: 7. CDR3 residues: CASSLSINRGREAFF. The CDR3 nucleotides read TGTGCCAGCAGTTTATCGATTAACAGGGGGCGGGAAGCTTTCTTT.

The chain joins TRBV19 to TRBJ2-3; TRBD2 aligns across 13 bases. This CDR3 region has 17 residues. The V segment lost 5 bases and the J segment 0 bases; nucleotides outside the gene matches: 5. Germline CDR1 reads LNHDA; CDR2 reads SQIVND (reference sequence). The DNA for the CDR3 is TGTGCCAGTAGTCCCCGGACTAGCGGGAGTAGCACAGATACGCAGTATTTT. It translates to CASSPRTSGSSTDTQYF.

The V call is TRBV7-3, the J call TRBJ1-6; 7 bases fit TRBD1. The germline V gene has CDR1 SGHTA and CDR2 FQGTGA. The CDR3 sequence is 15 residues long. V gave up 2 bases and J gave up 9 bases; unmatched junction bases: 7. CDR3 loop: CASSLLGQGGSPLHF. The DNA for the CDR3 is TGTGCCAGCAGCTTATTGGGCCAGGGGGGTTCACCCCTCCACTTT.

This clone was observed a few times. Other nucleotide sequences in the sample specify the same CDR3. V usage is TRBV20-1 and J usage is TRBJ2-3; a weak D match, TRBD2 (6 bases). The CDR3 covers 11 residues. CDR1 DFQATT and CDR2 SNEGSKA come from the germline V gene (reference sequence). V lost 6 bases, J lost 3 bases, and 7 bases lay in between. The CDR3 here is CSASGTDTQYF. The CDR3 DNA sequence: TGCAGTGCCAGCGGGACAGATACGCAGTATTTT.

J is TRBJ2-7 and V is TRBV28; TRBD1 might be the D (6 bases). V gave up 3 bases and J gave up 0 bases, with 18 bases separating them. CDR3 length: 17 residues. CDR1 and CDR2 from the germline V gene are MDHEN and SYDVKM. CDR3 nucleotide sequence: TGTGCCAGCAGTTTTGGAGCAGGGGTACGGAGCTCCTACGAGCAGTACTTC. Protein product: CASSFGAGVRSSYEQYF.

The chain combines TRBV9 with TRBJ2-1, with D unclear. Per the germline V gene, CDR1 is SGDLS and CDR2 is YYNGEE. Trimming took off 3 bases at V and 8 bases at J, with 12 bases between the two ends. The CDR3 consists of 13 residues. The CDR3 DNA reads TGTGCCAGCAGCGATCGCGACTTGCATGAGCAGTTCTTC. Protein: CASSDRDLHEQFF.

This clone was seen just once. The chain employs TRBV5-6 and TRBJ1-5, with D unresolved. Germline loops: CDR1 SGHDT, CDR2 YYEEEE. This CDR3 has 12 residues. V lost 4 bases, J lost 10 bases, and 12 bases lay in between. The chain's CDR3 is CASSALSSPQHF. CDR3 bases: TGTGCCAGCAGCGCCCTTTCGAGTCCCCAGCATTTT. Combining the CDR3 with reference TRBV5-6 and TRBJ1-5 gives the whole variable domain DAGVTQSPTHLIKTRGQQVTLRCSPKSGHDTVSWYQQALGQGPQFIFQYYEEEERQRGNFPDRFSGHQFPNYSSELNVNALLLGDSALYLCASSALSSPQHFGDGTRLSIL.

The J gene is TRBJ2-1, the V gene TRBV27; tentatively, D is TRBD2 (6 bases). The CDR3 is made up of 16 amino acids. Trimming took off 3 bases at V and 5 bases at J, with 17 bases between the two ends. Germline-derived CDR1 and CDR2 are MNHEY and SMNVEV (reference sequence). This CDR3 is CASSLQSGTLHNEQFF. DNA of the CDR3: TGTGCCAGCAGTTTGCAATCCGGGACTCTCCACAATGAGCAGTTCTTC.

This clone is a singleton in its sample. V usage is TRBV25-1 and J usage is TRBJ2-5; D uncertain. The CDR3 totals 15 residues. V lost 4 bases and J lost 0, with 12 bases in between. The germline gives CDR1 MGHDK, CDR2 SYGVNS. CDR3 amino acids: CASSGLHRYQETQYF. The CDR3, as DNA: TGTGCCAGCAGTGGATTACACCGGTACCAAGAGACCCAGTACTTC.

The chain links TRBV6-6 to TRBJ1-5; D is ambiguous. Germline CDR1 reads MNHNY; CDR2 reads SVGAGI (reference sequence). Trimming removed 0 bases from V and 6 bases from J, with 12 bases in between. This CDR3 spans 15 amino acids. CDR3 DNA sequence: TGTGCCAGCAGTTACTCACGACCGGGCTCTCAGCCCCAGCATTTT. Amino acid sequence: CASSYSRPGSQPQHF.

J is TRBJ2-2 and V is TRBV7-2, with 9 bases fitting TRBD2. Trimming at V came to 5 bases and at J to 0 bases, leaving 7 bases not matched to a gene. CDR1 and CDR2 from the germline V gene are SGHTA and FQGNSA. The CDR3 contains 17 residues. The DNA for the CDR3 is TGTGCCAGCAGCCCAACGGGACTAGCAGCGAACACCGGGGAGCTGTTTTTT. Protein: CASSPTGLAANTGELFF. The full variable domain, in which reference TRBV7-2 and TRBJ2-2 provide the parts outside the CDR3, is GAGVSQSPSNKVTEKGKDVELRCDPISGHTALYWYRQSLGQGLEFLIYFQGNSAPDKSGLPSDRFSAERTGGSVSTLTIQRTQQEDSAVYLCASSPTGLAANTGELFFGEGSRLTVL.

V is TRBV11-2 and J is TRBJ2-6; TRBD1 aligns across 9 bases. V dropped 2 bases and J dropped 2; count of bases not matched to a gene: 10. Germline CDR1 is SGHAT and CDR2 is FQNNGV. The CDR3 sequence is 19 residues long. This chain's CDR3 is CASSLLSGTGKAGANVLTF. CDR3 nucleotide sequence: TGTGCCAGCAGCTTACTATCCGGGACAGGGAAGGCTGGGGCCAACGTCCTGACTTTC.

On this clone: Additional DNA sequences in this sample encode the identical CDR3. The chain links TRBV18 to TRBJ1-2, with 7 bases matching TRBD1. Germline values: CDR1 KGHSH, CDR2 LQKENI. J was trimmed by 2 bases and V by 3 bases; bases with no gene match: 0. The CDR3 spans 13 residues. The CDR3 nucleotides are TGTGCCAGCTCACCGGACAGGAACTATGGCTACACCTTC. Protein: CASSPDRNYGYTF.

This sequence joins TRBV5-6 and TRBJ2-1, with 7 bases lining up with TRBD1. The CDR3 contains 14 residues. The germline V gene has CDR1 SGHDT and CDR2 YYEEEE. The junction had 9 bases not matched to a gene; V was cut back by 4 bases and J by 8 bases. The CDR3 DNA follows: TGTGCCAGCAGCCGGGGACAGTTTTATGATGAGCAGTTCTTC. Translation: CASSRGQFYDEQFF.

The J gene is TRBJ1-6, the V gene TRBV4-3; 8 positions match TRBD1. CDR1 and CDR2 (germline): LGHNA, YSLEER. Germline trimming cut 4 bases from V and 4 bases from J; bases unmatched to any gene: 0. The CDR3 totals 14 residues. The CDR3 nucleotides read TGCGCCAGCAGCCGGACAGGGTATAATTCACCCCTCCACTTT. It codes for CASSRTGYNSPLHF.

The chain links TRBV30 to TRBJ2-3, with 8 bases matching TRBD2. V shed 2 bases, J shed 3 bases, and the junction held 7 bases outside the gene matches. This CDR3 has 15 amino acids. CDR1 is GTSNPN, CDR2 SVGIG, per germline (reference sequence). In DNA form, the CDR3 reads TGTGCCTGGAGTAAAGGGGCTAGCGGGACAGATACGCAGTATTTT. It codes for CAWSKGASGTDTQYF.

The chain recombines TRBV27 with TRBJ2-7; 9 bases are shared with TRBD1. This CDR3 comprises 15 residues. Per the germline V gene, CDR1 is MNHEY and CDR2 is SMNVEV (reference sequence). The J segment lost 1 base and the V segment lost 3 bases, leaving 4 bases of the junction unmatched. This chain's CDR3 is CASSFVGTGSYEQYF. In nucleotides, the CDR3 is TGTGCCAGCAGTTTTGTTGGGACAGGGTCCTACGAGCAGTACTTC.

V is TRBV12-3 or TRBV12-4 and J is TRBJ2-5, with 11 bases fitting TRBD2. This CDR3 has 13 amino acids. V trimming: 5 bases; J trimming: 7 bases; junction bases outside the gene matches: 3. The CDR3 nucleotides are TGTGCCAGCAGTGGGACTAGCGGCAGGACCCAGTACTTC. It codes for CASSGTSGRTQYF.

The genes are TRBV9 and TRBJ2-1; TRBD2 matches 7 bases. Trimming at V came to 0 bases and at J to 7 bases, leaving 4 bases not matched to a gene. This CDR3 comprises 14 residues. Germline CDR1 reads SGDLS; CDR2 reads YYNGEE. The CDR3 reads CASSVAGGRNEQFF. The CDR3, as DNA: TGTGCCAGCAGCGTAGCAGGCGGGAGAAATGAGCAGTTCTTC.

This clone was seen just once. The J gene is TRBJ1-3, the V gene TRBV14; D gene ambiguous. The CDR3 consists of 15 residues. CDR1 is SGHDN and CDR2 is FVKESK in the germline V gene. V gave up 4 bases and J gave up 0 bases, with 10 bases separating them. The CDR3 loop is CASSPLTYSGNTIYF. For the CDR3, the DNA is TGTGCCAGCAGCCCCCTGACCTACTCTGGAAACACCATATATTTT.

V is TRBV5-8 and J is TRBJ1-1, with D unclear. Germline V gives CDR1 SGHTS, CDR2 YDEGEE. The CDR3 contains 13 residues. The V end was cut by 0 bases, the J end by 4 bases, with 7 bases between. The CDR3 DNA reads TGTGCCAGCAGCTTGGGCAAATTCACTGAAGCTTTCTTT. Amino acid sequence: CASSLGKFTEAFF.